This entry lists 27 T cell receptor beta chains sequenced from one sample in a study of T cell changes during pregnancy in multiple sclerosis. Sequencing was performed with immunoSEQ multiplex PCR; in TCRdb, only in-frame clones are kept and a portion is missing. There are 70,000 to 95,000 clones in the sample; roughly 95% occur only once, and 0.75% lies in the top ten. The starting material was peripheral blood, obtained in the second trimester of pregnancy. The origin of the receptors is a female donor in good health, enrolled as a control in a pregnancy study.

The rearrangement uses TRBV7-9 and TRBJ1-2, with 7 bases aligning to TRBD1. Trimming at V came to 4 bases and at J to 3 bases, leaving 2 bases not matched to a gene. Germline-derived CDR1 and CDR2 are SEHNR and FQNEAQ (reference sequence). CDR3 length: 13 amino acids. CDR3 bases: TGTGCCAGCAGCTCCGGGACAGACTATGGCTACACCTTC. Its translation is CASSSGTDYGYTF. Looking up the rest from reference TRBV7-9 and TRBJ1-2 gives the full variable domain: DTGVSQNPRHKITKRGQNVTFRCDPISEHNRLYWYRQTLGQGPEFLTYFQNEAQLEKSRLLSDRFSAERPKGSFSTLEIQRTEQGDSAMYLCASSSGTDYGYTFGSGTRLTVV.

The rearrangement uses TRBV2 and TRBJ2-1, with D possibly matching TRBD2 (6 bases). The V gene lost 3 bases and the J gene lost 4 bases, with 13 bases spanning the gap. The V gene's germline CDR1 is SNHLY and CDR2 FYNNEI. CDR3 length: 15 residues. The CDR3 region is CASSDEGLTYNEQFF. The CDR3 region has the DNA TGTGCCAGCAGTGATGAGGGACTGACGTACAATGAGCAGTTCTTC.

The chain carries TRBV10-3 and TRBJ1-2, with 10 bases lining up with TRBD1. Germline V gene data show CDR1 as ENHRY and CDR2 as SYGVKD. The CDR3 consists of 13 residues. Trimming removed 6 bases from V and 6 bases from J; junction bases left unmatched: 4. Written as DNA, the CDR3 is TGTGCCATCAGAACGGGACAGGGGAATGGCTACACCTTC. Protein sequence: CAIRTGQGNGYTF.

This chain links TRBV1 with TRBJ1-1; the table calls TRBD1, which could not be checked here. TRBV1 is listed as a pseudogene. The CDR3 sequence is 22 residues long. CDR3 in DNA: TGCACCAGCAGCCAAAGGGAGACCGGGACAGGCAACCAAGGCGGGATGAACACTGAAGCTTTCTTT. It encodes CTSSQRETGTGNQGGMNTEAFF.

The rearrangement links TRBV29-1 to TRBJ1-5; 8 positions agree with TRBD1. The CDR3 consists of 13 residues. V lost 4 bases and J lost 2; bases outside the gene matches: 1. In germline, CDR1 is SQVTM, CDR2 ANQGSEA. The CDR3 DNA follows: TGCAGCGTTGTGACAGGGGGCAATCAGCCCCAGCATTTT. Translated, it gives CSVVTGGNQPQHF.

The chain is built from TRBV5-4 and TRBJ1-2, with TRBD1 matching over 7 bases. This CDR3 is 14 amino acids long. V lost 4 bases to trimming and J lost 4 bases; unmatched junction nucleotides: 7. Germline CDR1 is SGHNT and CDR2 is YYREEE (reference sequence). The CDR3 sequence: CASSVGQMGYGYTF. The CDR3 bases are TGTGCCAGCAGCGTGGGACAGATGGGCTATGGCTACACCTTC.

The chain combines TRBV27 with TRBJ1-1; D ambiguous. CDR3 length: 14 amino acids. Germline V gene sequence: CDR1 MNHEY, CDR2 SMNVEV (reference sequence). With 8 bases removed from V and 6 bases from J, the gap between germline ends came to 19 bases. CDR3 nucleotide sequence: TGTGCCAGCGGAGATCGGCCCTCCGCCCCTGAAGCTTTCTTT. Protein sequence: CASGDRPSAPEAFF.

The J gene is TRBJ2-7, the V gene TRBV7-9; 8 bases map to TRBD1. The CDR3 has 14 residues. After removal of 6 bases from V and 7 bases from J, the junction contained 11 bases not matched to a gene. Per the germline V gene, CDR1 is SEHNR and CDR2 is FQNEAQ (reference sequence). The CDR3 nucleotides are TGTGCCAGCAGTTCCGGGACAGGATCTAGTGAGCAGTACTTC. Protein product: CASSSGTGSSEQYF.

The rearrangement links TRBV7-8 to TRBJ1-2, with D unresolved. Trimming stripped 1 base from V and 0 bases from J, with 15 bases between. Germline values: CDR1 SGHVS, CDR2 FQNEAQ. CDR3 length equals 17 residues. The CDR3 DNA follows: TGTGCCAGCAGCTTAGGGGTAGCGCAGTTGGCTAACTATGGCTACACCTTC. Protein product: CASSLGVAQLANYGYTF.

The rearrangement joins TRBV6-6 to TRBJ1-5; D gene ambiguous. Germline CDR1 reads MNHNY; CDR2 reads SVGAGI (reference sequence). The CDR3 loop spans 12 amino acids. V gave up 4 bases and J gave up 6 bases, with 7 bases separating them. In nucleotides, the CDR3 is TGTGCCAGCAGTTCTCGTCGTCAGCCCCAGCATTTT. Its translation: CASSSRRQPQHF.

The chain is built from TRBV19 and TRBJ1-5, with 7 bases matching TRBD1. The length of the CDR3 is 15 residues. CDR1 and CDR2 from the germline V gene are LNHDA and SQIVND (reference sequence). V was pared by 5 bases and J by 8 bases, with 12 bases of the junction left unmatched. Written as DNA, the CDR3 is TGTGCCAGTAGTCCCTCTAAACAGGGGATTGAGCCCCAGCATTTT. Amino acid sequence: CASSPSKQGIEPQHF.

The chain uses TRBV7-8 and TRBJ1-4; D not certain. CDR3 length: 16 residues. V was pared by 0 bases and J by 3 bases, with 11 bases between. Germline V gene sequence: CDR1 SGHVS, CDR2 FQNEAQ. The CDR3 DNA follows: TGTGCCAGCAGCTTAGCATCTCTCCGGTCTAATGAAAAACTGTTTTTT. Protein product: CASSLASLRSNEKLFF.

This chain links TRBV18 with TRBJ1-2; the match to TRBD1 covers 7 bases. Germline V lookup: CDR1 KGHSH, CDR2 LQKENI. CDR3 size: 14 residues. V was clipped by 2 bases and J by 8 bases; unmatched bases: 8. The CDR3 DNA reads TGTGCCAGCTCACCATTCACAGGGGATGGCGGCTACACCTTC. Its translation: CASSPFTGDGGYTF.

This clone was counted between two and nine times. The chain combines TRBV30 with TRBJ1-5, with a weak D call TRBD1 (5 bases). Trimming removed 5 bases at V and 4 bases at J, with 15 bases between. The CDR3 spans 14 residues. The germline V gene encodes CDR1 GTSNPN and CDR2 SVGIG (reference sequence). The CDR3 is CAWSSDTSNQPQHF. The CDR3 DNA is TGTGCCTGGTCCTCGGACACCTCGAATCAGCCCCAGCATTTT.

The chain combines TRBV27 with TRBJ1-1, with 8 positions matching TRBD1. CDR1 is MNHEY, CDR2 SMNVEV, per germline (reference sequence). V was clipped by 4 bases and J by 6 bases; unmatched bases: 1. The CDR3 is 12 amino acids. CDR3: CASSSGGSEAFF. In DNA form, the CDR3 reads TGTGCCAGCAGTTCAGGGGGCTCTGAAGCTTTCTTT.

This rearrangement joins TRBV18 to TRBJ1-2; 10 nucleotides agree with TRBD1. V was pared by 1 base and J by 6 bases, with 5 bases of the junction left unmatched. The V gene's germline CDR1 is KGHSH and CDR2 LQKENI. The CDR3 runs 15 residues. This CDR3 reads CASSPLGGQGNGYTF. In DNA form, the CDR3 reads TGTGCCAGCTCACCACTAGGGGGACAGGGGAATGGCTACACCTTC.

This clone showed up just once. This sequence joins TRBV19 and TRBJ1-6; no reliable D call. The CDR3 extends over 13 amino acids. Germline V gene lookup returns CDR1 LNHDA and CDR2 SQIVND (reference sequence). V was trimmed by 3 bases and J by 10 bases, leaving 10 bases between them. In DNA, the CDR3 is TGTGCCAGTAGTATCCCGAGTCAATCACCCCTCCACTTT. Amino acid sequence: CASSIPSQSPLHF. The full variable domain, its missing parts supplied by reference TRBV19 and TRBJ1-6, is DGGITQSPKYLFRKEGQNVTLSCEQNLNHDAMYWYRQDPGQGLRLIYYSQIVNDFQKGDIAEGYSVSREKKESFPLTVTSAQKNPTAFYLCASSIPSQSPLHFGNGTRLTVT.

The gene calls are TRBV6-6 and TRBJ2-1, with a possible D match to TRBD2 (7 bases). Between the trimmed V and J ends, which lost 6 bases and 6 bases, there was a span of 15 bases. CDR3 size: 14 residues. CDR1 MNHNY and CDR2 SVGAGI come from the germline V gene (reference sequence). CDR3 sequence (DNA): TGTGCCAGCAGAGCCAGGGAGGGGGGCAATGAGCAGTTCTTC. It codes for CASRAREGGNEQFF.

The genes are TRBV18 and TRBJ2-1; TRBD2 matches at 12 bases. V dropped 3 bases and J dropped 4; count of bases not matched to a gene: 1. This CDR3 is built from 15 residues. Germline CDR1 KGHSH, CDR2 LQKENI. CDR3 in amino acids: CASSPGLAGYNEQFF. The CDR3 nucleotides read TGTGCCAGCTCACCGGGACTAGCGGGTTACAATGAGCAGTTCTTC.

The CDR3 DNA reads as TGTGCCAGCAGTGGATACAGGGCGATAGGAGAGACCCAGTACTTC. It translates to CASSGYRAIGETQYF. V and J are TRBV6-1 and TRBJ2-5, with D possibly matching TRBD1 (6 bases). With 4 bases removed from V and 4 bases from J, the gap between germline ends came to 16 bases. This CDR3 comprises 15 residues. CDR1 is MNHNS and CDR2 is SASEGT in the germline V gene.

The gene calls are TRBV2 and TRBJ2-3; tentatively, D is TRBD1 (5 bases). This CDR3 has 12 residues. The germline V gene encodes CDR1 SNHLY and CDR2 FYNNEI. With 5 bases removed from V and 6 bases from J, the gap between germline ends came to 9 bases. The CDR3 reads CASSPGWDTQYF. In DNA, the CDR3 is TGTGCCAGCAGTCCAGGGTGGGATACGCAGTATTTT.

This rearrangement joins TRBV7-2 to TRBJ1-4, with D hard to call. The CDR3 length is 14 residues. The V end lost 3 bases, the J end lost 4 bases, and 9 bases lay between the germline ends. Germline V lookup: CDR1 SGHTA, CDR2 FQGNSA. For the CDR3, the DNA is TGTGCCAGCAGCTTGGGAGCTAATAATGAAAAACTGTTTTTT. Its translation: CASSLGANNEKLFF.

CDR3 loop: CASSQEPTVNEKLFF. The CDR3 DNA reads as TGTGCCAGCAGCCAAGAACCTACAGTTAATGAAAAACTGTTTTTT. The chain recombines TRBV4-2 with TRBJ1-4; D gene uncertain. CDR3 size: 15 residues. Germline CDR1 LGHNA, CDR2 YNFKEQ. Trimming shortened V by 0 bases and J by 4 bases, and 9 bases separated the two germline ends.

This clone was counted between two and nine times. The rearrangement uses TRBV2 and TRBJ1-6; TRBD1 matches 7 bases. CDR3 length: 16 amino acids. J lost 7 bases, V lost 3 bases, and 9 bases had no gene match. Germline loops: CDR1 SNHLY, CDR2 FYNNEI. For the CDR3, the DNA is TGTGCCAGCAGTGAGAACAGGGGAATGGGGAATTCACCCCTCCACTTT. This gives the protein CASSENRGMGNSPLHF.

The chain recombines TRBV7-9 with TRBJ2-1, with 8 bases that match TRBD1. J lost 5 bases, V lost 2 bases, and 8 bases had no gene match. Per the germline V gene, CDR1 is SEHNR and CDR2 is FQNEAQ (reference sequence). The CDR3 totals 16 residues. The CDR3 spells CASSLRGGQGDNEQFF. The CDR3 DNA follows: TGTGCCAGCAGCTTACGGGGAGGACAGGGTGACAATGAGCAGTTCTTC.

The chain links TRBV5-1 to TRBJ2-3, with 11 bases that match TRBD1. V lost 4 bases and J lost 4; bases outside the gene matches: 5. Germline assignment: CDR1 SGHRS and CDR2 YFSETQ. This CDR3 spans 15 amino acids. CDR3 coding DNA: TGCGCCAGCAGCCTGGGGGGACAGGGGGCAGATACGCAGTATTTT. Its protein is CASSLGGQGADTQYF. Filled out from reference TRBV5-1 and TRBJ2-3, the complete variable domain reads KAGVTQTPRYLIKTRGQQVTLSCSPISGHRSVSWYQQTPGQGLQFLFEYFSETQRNKGNFPGRFSGRQFSNSRSEMNVSTLELGDSALYLCASSLGGQGADTQYFGPGTRLTVL.

The V gene is TRBV2, the J gene TRBJ1-1; D is unclear. This CDR3 region has 13 residues. CDR1 is SNHLY, CDR2 FYNNEI, per germline. V shed 7 bases and J shed 0 bases, with 9 bases lying between them. This CDR3 reads CASKREMNTEAFF. CDR3 nucleotides: TGTGCCAGCAAGAGGGAAATGAACACTGAAGCTTTCTTT.